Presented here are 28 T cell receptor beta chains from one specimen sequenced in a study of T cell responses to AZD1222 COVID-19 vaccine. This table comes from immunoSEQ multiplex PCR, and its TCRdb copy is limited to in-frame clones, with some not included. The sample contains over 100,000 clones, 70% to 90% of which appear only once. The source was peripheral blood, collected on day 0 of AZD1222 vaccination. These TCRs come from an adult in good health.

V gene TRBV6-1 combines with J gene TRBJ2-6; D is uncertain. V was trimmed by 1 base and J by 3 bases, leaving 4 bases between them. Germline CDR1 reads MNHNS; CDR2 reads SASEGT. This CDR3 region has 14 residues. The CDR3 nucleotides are TGTGCCAGCAGTGAAGGGGATGGGGCCAACGTCCTGACTTTC. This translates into CASSEGDGANVLTF.

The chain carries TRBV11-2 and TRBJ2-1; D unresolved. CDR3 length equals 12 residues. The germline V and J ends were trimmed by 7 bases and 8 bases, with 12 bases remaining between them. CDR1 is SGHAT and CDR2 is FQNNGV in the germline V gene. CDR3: CASTLYGDEQFF. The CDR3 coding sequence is TGTGCCAGCACCCTGTATGGCGATGAGCAGTTCTTC.

CDR3 amino acids: CSAVFYEQYF. CDR3 bases: TGCAGTGCCGTCTTCTACGAGCAGTACTTC. This rearrangement joins TRBV20-1 to TRBJ2-7, with no clear D. Germline-derived CDR1 and CDR2 are DFQATT and SNEGSKA (reference sequence). The CDR3 runs to 10 residues. Trimming shortened V by 6 bases and J by 3 bases, and 6 bases separated the two germline ends.

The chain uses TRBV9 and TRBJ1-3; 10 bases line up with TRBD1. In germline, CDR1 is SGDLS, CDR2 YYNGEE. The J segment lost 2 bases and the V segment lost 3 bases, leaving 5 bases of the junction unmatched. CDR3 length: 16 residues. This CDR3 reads CASSAPGTGAGNTIYF. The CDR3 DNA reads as TGTGCCAGCAGCGCCCCCGGGACAGGGGCTGGAAACACCATATATTTT.

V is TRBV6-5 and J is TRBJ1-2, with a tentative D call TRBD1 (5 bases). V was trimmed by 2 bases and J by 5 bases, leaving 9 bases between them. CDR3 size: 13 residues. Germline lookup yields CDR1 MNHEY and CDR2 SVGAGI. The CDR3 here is CASSYRRDYGYTF. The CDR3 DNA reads TGTGCCAGCAGTTACCGCAGGGATTATGGCTACACCTTC.

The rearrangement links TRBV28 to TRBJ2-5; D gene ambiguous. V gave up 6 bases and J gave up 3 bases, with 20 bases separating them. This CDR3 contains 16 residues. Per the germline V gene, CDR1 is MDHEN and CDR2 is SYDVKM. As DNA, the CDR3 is TGTGCCAGCAGCACCTCCCTCCGTGGCCTTGAAGAGACCCAGTACTTC. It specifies CASSTSLRGLEETQYF. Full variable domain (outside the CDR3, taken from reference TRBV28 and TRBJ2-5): DVKVTQSSRYLVKRTGEKVFLECVQDMDHENMFWYRQDPGLGLRLIYFSYDVKMKEKGDIPEGYSVSREKKERFSLILESASTNQTSMYLCASSTSLRGLEETQYFGPGTRLLVL.

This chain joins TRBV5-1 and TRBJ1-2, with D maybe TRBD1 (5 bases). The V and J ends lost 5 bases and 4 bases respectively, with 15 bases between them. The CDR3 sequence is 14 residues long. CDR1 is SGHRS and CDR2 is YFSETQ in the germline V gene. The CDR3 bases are TGCGCCAGCAGTTTAGAGGGGTCGAGCTATGGCTACACCTTC. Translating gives CASSLEGSSYGYTF.

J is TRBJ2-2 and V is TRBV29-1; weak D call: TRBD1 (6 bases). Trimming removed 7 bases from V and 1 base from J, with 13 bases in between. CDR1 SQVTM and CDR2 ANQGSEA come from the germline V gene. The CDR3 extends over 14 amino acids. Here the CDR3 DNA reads TGCAGCGCCGCCGGACAGATGAACACCGGGGAGCTGTTTTTT. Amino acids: CSAAGQMNTGELFF.

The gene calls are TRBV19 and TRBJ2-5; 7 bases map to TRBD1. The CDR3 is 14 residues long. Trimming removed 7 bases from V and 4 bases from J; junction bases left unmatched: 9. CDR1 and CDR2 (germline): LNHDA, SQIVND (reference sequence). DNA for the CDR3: TGTGCCAGTAACCCGGACAGGAGTAGAGAGACCCAGTACTTC. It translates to CASNPDRSRETQYF.

CDR3 bases: TGCGCCAGCAGTGTGGCGACAGGGGGGACCGGGGAGCTGTTTTTT. Translation gives CASSVATGGTGELFF. This chain links TRBV10-1 with TRBJ2-2; 9 bases are a match to TRBD1. V was clipped by 4 bases and J by 5 bases; unmatched bases: 5. CDR1 is WNHNN and CDR2 is SYGVQD in the germline V gene (reference sequence). The CDR3 is 15 amino acids.

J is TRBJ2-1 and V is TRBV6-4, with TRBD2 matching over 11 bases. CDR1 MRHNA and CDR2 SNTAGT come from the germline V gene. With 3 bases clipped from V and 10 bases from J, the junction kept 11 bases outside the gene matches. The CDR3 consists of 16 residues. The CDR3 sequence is CASSEFLAGGLSEQFF. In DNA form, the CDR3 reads TGTGCCAGCAGTGAGTTTCTAGCGGGAGGACTGAGCGAGCAGTTCTTC.

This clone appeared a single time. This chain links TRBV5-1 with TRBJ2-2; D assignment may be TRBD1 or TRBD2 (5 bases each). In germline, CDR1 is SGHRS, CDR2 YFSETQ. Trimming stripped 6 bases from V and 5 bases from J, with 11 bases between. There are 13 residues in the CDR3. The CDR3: CASKMRGTGELFF. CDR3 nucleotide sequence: TGCGCCAGCAAGATGAGGGGTACCGGGGAGCTGTTTTTT.

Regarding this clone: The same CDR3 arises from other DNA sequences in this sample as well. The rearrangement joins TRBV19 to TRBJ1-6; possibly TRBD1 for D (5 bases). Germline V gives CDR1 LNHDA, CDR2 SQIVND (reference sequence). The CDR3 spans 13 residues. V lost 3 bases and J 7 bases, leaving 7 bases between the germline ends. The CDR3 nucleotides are TGTGCCAGTAGTATTCGGGGCAATTCACCCCTCCACTTT. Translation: CASSIRGNSPLHF.

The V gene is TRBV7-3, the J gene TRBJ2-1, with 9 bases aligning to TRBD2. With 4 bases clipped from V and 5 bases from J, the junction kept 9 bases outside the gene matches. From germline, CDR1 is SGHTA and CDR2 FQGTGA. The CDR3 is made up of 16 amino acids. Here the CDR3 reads CASSSAGTSRNNEQFF. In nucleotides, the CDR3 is TGTGCCAGCAGCTCGGCCGGGACTAGCAGGAACAATGAGCAGTTCTTC. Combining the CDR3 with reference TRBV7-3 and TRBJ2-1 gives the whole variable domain GAGVSQTPSNKVTEKGKYVELRCDPISGHTALYWYRQSLGQGPEFLIYFQGTGAADDSGLPNDRFFAVRPEGSVSTLKIQRTERGDSAVYLCASSSAGTSRNNEQFFGPGTRLTVL.

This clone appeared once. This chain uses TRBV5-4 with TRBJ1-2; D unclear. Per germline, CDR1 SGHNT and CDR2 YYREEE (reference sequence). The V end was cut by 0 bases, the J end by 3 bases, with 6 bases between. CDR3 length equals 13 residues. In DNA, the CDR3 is TGTGCCAGCAGCTTGGTGTCAGACTATGGCTACACCTTC. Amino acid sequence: CASSLVSDYGYTF.

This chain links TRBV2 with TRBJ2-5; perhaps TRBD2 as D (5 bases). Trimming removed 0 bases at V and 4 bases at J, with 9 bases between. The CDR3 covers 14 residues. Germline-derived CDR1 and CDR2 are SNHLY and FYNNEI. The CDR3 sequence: CASSEANGIETQYF. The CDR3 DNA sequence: TGTGCCAGCAGTGAAGCAAACGGGATAGAGACCCAGTACTTC.

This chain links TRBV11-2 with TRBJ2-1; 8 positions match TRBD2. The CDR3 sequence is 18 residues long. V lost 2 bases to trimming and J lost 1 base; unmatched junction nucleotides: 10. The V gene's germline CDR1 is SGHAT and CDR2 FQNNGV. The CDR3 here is CASSLSLAGGSSYNEQFF. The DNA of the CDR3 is TGTGCCAGCAGCTTATCCCTCGCGGGAGGTTCGTCCTACAATGAGCAGTTCTTC.

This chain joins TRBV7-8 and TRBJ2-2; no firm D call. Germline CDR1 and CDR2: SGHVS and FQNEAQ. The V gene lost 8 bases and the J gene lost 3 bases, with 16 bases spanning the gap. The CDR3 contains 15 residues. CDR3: CASSDLGFDTGELFF. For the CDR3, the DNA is TGTGCCAGCTCCGATCTAGGATTCGACACCGGGGAGCTGTTTTTT.

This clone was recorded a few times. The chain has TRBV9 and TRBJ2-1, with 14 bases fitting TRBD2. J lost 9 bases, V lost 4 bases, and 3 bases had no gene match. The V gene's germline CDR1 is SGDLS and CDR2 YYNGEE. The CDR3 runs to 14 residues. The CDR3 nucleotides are TGTGCCAGCAGCCCGGGACTAGCGGGAGCTGAGCAGTTCTTC. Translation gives CASSPGLAGAEQFF.

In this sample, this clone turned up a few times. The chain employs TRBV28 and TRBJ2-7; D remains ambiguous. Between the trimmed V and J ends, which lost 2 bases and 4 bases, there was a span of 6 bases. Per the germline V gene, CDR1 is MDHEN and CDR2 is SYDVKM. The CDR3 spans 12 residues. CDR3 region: CASSLSLYEQYF. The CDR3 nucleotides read TGTGCCAGCAGTTTAAGCCTTTACGAGCAGTACTTC.

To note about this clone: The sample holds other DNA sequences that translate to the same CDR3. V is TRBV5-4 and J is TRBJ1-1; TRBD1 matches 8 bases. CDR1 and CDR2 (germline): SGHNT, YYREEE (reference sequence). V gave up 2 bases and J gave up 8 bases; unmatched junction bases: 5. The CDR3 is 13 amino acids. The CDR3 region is CASSLGGTGEAFF. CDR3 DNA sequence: TGTGCCAGCAGCTTAGGTGGGACAGGCGAAGCTTTCTTT.

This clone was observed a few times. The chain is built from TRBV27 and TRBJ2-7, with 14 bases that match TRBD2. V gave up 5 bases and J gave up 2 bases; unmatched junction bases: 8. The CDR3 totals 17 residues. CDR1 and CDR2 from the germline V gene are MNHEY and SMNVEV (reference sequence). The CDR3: CASSPTGLAGDAYEQYF. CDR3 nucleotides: TGTGCCAGCAGTCCAACGGGACTAGCGGGGGATGCCTACGAGCAGTACTTC.

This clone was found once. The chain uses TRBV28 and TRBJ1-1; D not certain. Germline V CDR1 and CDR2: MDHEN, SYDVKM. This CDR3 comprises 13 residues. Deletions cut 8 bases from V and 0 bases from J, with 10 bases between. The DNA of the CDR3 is TGTGCCAGCCGGTGGGCGATGAACACTGAAGCTTTCTTT. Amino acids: CASRWAMNTEAFF.

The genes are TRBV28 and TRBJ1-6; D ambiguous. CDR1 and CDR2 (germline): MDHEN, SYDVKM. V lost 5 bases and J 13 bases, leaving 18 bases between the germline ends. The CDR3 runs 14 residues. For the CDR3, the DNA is TGTGCCAGCAGTCCCTCCAGCCCGGATCCCCCCCTCCACTTT. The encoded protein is CASSPSSPDPPLHF.

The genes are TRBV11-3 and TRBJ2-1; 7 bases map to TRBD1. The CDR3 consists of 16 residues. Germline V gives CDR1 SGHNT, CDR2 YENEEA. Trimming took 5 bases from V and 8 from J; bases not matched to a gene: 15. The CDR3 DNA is TGTGCCAGCAGCCTGGGGACAGCCGGCCCGCTGGATGAGCAGTTCTTC. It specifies CASSLGTAGPLDEQFF.

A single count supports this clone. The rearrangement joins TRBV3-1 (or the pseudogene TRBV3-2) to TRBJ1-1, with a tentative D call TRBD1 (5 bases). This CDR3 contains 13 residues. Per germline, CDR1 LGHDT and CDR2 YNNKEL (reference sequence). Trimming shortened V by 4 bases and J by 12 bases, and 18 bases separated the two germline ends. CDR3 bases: TGTGCCAGCAGCCCCGATTCGGGGCGTTTGCCTTTCTTT. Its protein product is CASSPDSGRLPFF.

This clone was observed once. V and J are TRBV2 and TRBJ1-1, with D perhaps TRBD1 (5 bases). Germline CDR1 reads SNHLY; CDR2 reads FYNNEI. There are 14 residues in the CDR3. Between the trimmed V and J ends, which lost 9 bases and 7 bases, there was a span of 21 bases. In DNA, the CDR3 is TGTGCCAGTTTAAGGGACCTCAGGGAGGGTGAAGCTTTCTTT. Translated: CASLRDLREGEAFF.

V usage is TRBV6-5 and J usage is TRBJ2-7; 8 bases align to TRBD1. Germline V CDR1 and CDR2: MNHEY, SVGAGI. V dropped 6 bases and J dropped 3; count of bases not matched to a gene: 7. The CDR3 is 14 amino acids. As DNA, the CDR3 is TGTGCCAGCAGCCCCCGGGACAGGCTCTACGAGCAGTACTTC. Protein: CASSPRDRLYEQYF.